Shown below are 20 T cell receptor beta chains from a single sample sequenced in a study of cytomegalovirus exposure and HLA in healthy donors. The PCR had 60 Vbeta and 13 Jbeta primers. Using immunoSEQ multiplex PCR, the repertoire was profiled, and TCRdb retains in-frame clones only, with some absent. The sample carries under 200,000 clones, about three quarters recorded once. The sequenced sample was PBMCs. These receptor sequences come from a middle-aged woman in good health and CMV-seropositive.

The chain recombines TRBV6-6 with TRBJ1-1; perhaps TRBD1 as D (5 bases). This CDR3 contains 14 residues. Germline lookup yields CDR1 MNHNY and CDR2 SVGAGI (reference sequence). V dropped 2 bases and J dropped 4 bases, with 11 bases sitting between them. This chain's CDR3 is CASSYGNGGTEAFF. DNA for the CDR3: TGTGCCAGCAGTTACGGTAACGGGGGCACTGAAGCTTTCTTT.

The V gene is TRBV30, the J gene TRBJ1-3, with TRBD1 matching over 7 bases. There are 16 residues in the CDR3. With V trimmed by 0 bases and J by 0 bases, 5 bases remained unmatched. Germline CDR1 GTSNPN, CDR2 SVGIG (reference sequence). DNA of the CDR3: TGTGCCTGGAGTGTGAAGGGGGCCAGCTCTGGAAACACCATATATTTT. Translation gives CAWSVKGASSGNTIYF.

The chain joins TRBV7-9 to TRBJ2-1; 13 bases are a match to TRBD2. Trimming removed 7 bases from V and 4 bases from J; junction bases left unmatched: 4. The V gene's germline CDR1 is SEHNR and CDR2 FQNEAQ (reference sequence). There are 15 residues in the CDR3. DNA for the CDR3: TGTGCCAGCAACGCGGGACTAGCGGGGTACAATGAGCAGTTCTTC. It yields the protein CASNAGLAGYNEQFF.

CDR3: CASSERRTGVGNQPQHF. CDR3 DNA: TGTGCCAGCAGTGAGAGACGGACAGGGGTGGGCAATCAGCCCCAGCATTTT. The chain uses TRBV6-1 and TRBJ1-5; 9 bases agree with TRBD1. Per germline, CDR1 MNHNS and CDR2 SASEGT. The CDR3 covers 17 residues. V lost 3 bases, J lost 2 bases, and 8 bases stayed unmatched.

This clone came up once. V is TRBV13 and J is TRBJ1-6; the match to TRBD1 covers 9 bases. The CDR3 sequence is 17 residues long. Germline CDR1 and CDR2: PRHDT and FYEKMQ (reference sequence). J gave up 7 bases and V 3 bases, and 10 bases lay outside the gene matches. In DNA form, the CDR3 reads TGTGCCAGCAGCTTTGGGGTCAGACAGGGGGTGAATTCACCCCTCCACTTT. As protein: CASSFGVRQGVNSPLHF.

Comments on this clone: Mismatch with germline at one junction end may stem from a read error. V gene TRBV6-5 combines with J gene TRBJ2-3; 7 nucleotides match TRBD2. Per germline, CDR1 MNHEY and CDR2 SVGAGI. The CDR3 has 12 amino acids. In nucleotides, the CDR3 is TGTACCAGCAGCGCACCTAGCGGAACGCAGTATTTT. Protein sequence: CTSSAPSGTQYF.

The rearrangement uses TRBV18 and TRBJ2-3, with a weak D call TRBD1 (5 bases). CDR1 is KGHSH, CDR2 LQKENI, per germline. CDR3 length: 16 residues. V shed 6 bases and J shed 6 bases, with 22 bases lying between them. CDR3 nucleotide sequence: TGTGCCAGCTCCCTGGGTGGACGGACAAAAGTGGATACGCAGTATTTT. Its translation is CASSLGGRTKVDTQYF.

The rearrangement uses TRBV19 and TRBJ1-6; D call uncertain. Deletions cut 3 bases from V and 0 bases from J, with 15 bases between. Per germline, CDR1 LNHDA and CDR2 SQIVND (reference sequence). CDR3 size: 18 residues. The CDR3 bases are TGTGCCAGTAGTATTTGGAGGCGGGCAAGCTCCTATAATTCACCCCTCCACTTT. Protein sequence: CASSIWRRASSYNSPLHF.

V usage is TRBV16 and J usage is TRBJ1-1; a possible D gene is TRBD1 (5 bases). V gave up 0 bases and J gave up 5 bases, with 10 bases separating them. The CDR3 consists of 14 residues. Germline V gene data show CDR1 as KGHSY and CDR2 as FQNENV. DNA for the CDR3: TGTGCCAGCAGCCAATCGAAAGGGGTAACTGAAGCTTTCTTT. Encoded protein: CASSQSKGVTEAFF.

The chain joins TRBV4-3 to TRBJ1-5; D gene unclear. CDR1 LGHNA and CDR2 YSLEER come from the germline V gene. The CDR3 loop spans 15 amino acids. The germline V and J ends were trimmed by 4 bases and 0 bases, with 10 bases remaining between them. Written as DNA, the CDR3 is TGCGCCAGCAGCCGCGACATGAGTAGCAATCAGCCCCAGCATTTT. Its translation: CASSRDMSSNQPQHF.

The chain has TRBV19 and TRBJ2-5; 9 positions match TRBD1. Germline CDR1 reads LNHDA; CDR2 reads SQIVND (reference sequence). V was pared by 2 bases and J by 2 bases, with 6 bases of the junction left unmatched. The CDR3 runs to 16 residues. CDR3 bases: TGTGCCAGTAGTATATGGCTGGGACAGGGACAAGAGACCCAGTACTTC. Translated: CASSIWLGQGQETQYF.

This chain uses TRBV21-1 with TRBJ2-3; the D call TRBD1 from the table was never checked on the DNA. TRBV21-1 is recorded as a pseudogene. The CDR3 is made up of 13 amino acids. This CDR3 reads CASSAHIRDTQYF. CDR3 DNA: TGTGCCAGCAGCGCCCATATCAGAGATACGCAGTATTTT.

The chain uses TRBV18 and TRBJ2-1, with 11 bases lining up with TRBD1. Unmatched junction bases numbered 8, after V lost 4 bases and J lost 9 bases. Germline V lookup: CDR1 KGHSH, CDR2 LQKENI. This CDR3 is built from 15 residues. Here the CDR3 DNA reads TGTGCCAGCTCACGAGGACAGGGGGCGATGGTTGAGCAGTTCTTC. Encoded protein: CASSRGQGAMVEQFF.

This clone was detected only a few times. This sequence joins TRBV29-1 and TRBJ2-5; tentative D call: TRBD1 (6 bases). CDR1 is SQVTM, CDR2 ANQGSEA, per germline. CDR3 length: 12 amino acids. V dropped 6 bases and J dropped 2 bases, with 10 bases sitting between them. CDR3 region: CSVRTAQETQYF. The CDR3 nucleotides read TGCAGCGTCAGGACAGCTCAAGAGACCCAGTACTTC.

The chain joins TRBV5-1 to TRBJ2-5, with TRBD2 matching 16 bases. With 4 bases clipped from V and 4 bases from J, the junction kept 4 bases outside the gene matches. The CDR3 contains 16 residues. The germline gives CDR1 SGHRS, CDR2 YFSETQ. The CDR3 coding sequence is TGCGCCAGCAGCGGCGGGACTAGCGGGGGGGCAGAGACCCAGTACTTC. Translated, it gives CASSGGTSGGAETQYF.

J is TRBJ2-2 and V is TRBV7-2; D is possibly TRBD1 (6 bases). CDR3 length: 14 residues. V was pared by 5 bases and J by 3 bases, with 10 bases between. From germline, CDR1 is SGHTA and CDR2 FQGNSA. CDR3 in amino acids: CASSPTGYTGELFF. The CDR3 bases are TGTGCCAGCAGCCCCACAGGGTACACCGGGGAGCTGTTTTTT.

The chain has TRBV12-2 and TRBJ1-3. TRBV12-2 is deemed a pseudogene. The CDR3 consists of 14 residues. As DNA, the CDR3 is TGTGCAAGTCCACACCCGGGGACTAGGGACACCATATATTTT. Its protein is CASPHPGTRDTIYF.

The chain has TRBV4-3 and TRBJ2-1; 13 nucleotides match TRBD2. CDR3 length equals 16 residues. CDR1 and CDR2 from the germline V gene are LGHNA and YSLEER. Trimming took 0 bases from V and 6 from J; bases not matched to a gene: 2. The CDR3 DNA sequence: TGCGCCAGCAGCCAAGATCGACTAGCGGGGGGCAATGAGCAGTTCTTC. It translates to CASSQDRLAGGNEQFF.

The chain couples TRBV11-2 to TRBJ2-1; 8 bases agree with TRBD2. Germline-derived CDR1 and CDR2 are SGHAT and FQNNGV. The length of the CDR3 is 19 residues. Germline trimming cut 0 bases from V and 4 bases from J; bases unmatched to any gene: 14. CDR3 nucleotide sequence: TGTGCCAGCAGCTTAGATGGTCTAGCGGGCGCCGCATTTTACAATGAGCAGTTCTTC. Encoded protein: CASSLDGLAGAAFYNEQFF. Full variable domain (missing parts from reference TRBV11-2 and TRBJ2-1): EAGVAQSPRYKIIEKRQSVAFWCNPISGHATLYWYQQILGQGPKLLIQFQNNGVVDDSQLPKDRFSAERLKGVDSTLKIQPAKLEDSAVYLCASSLDGLAGAAFYNEQFFGPGTRLTVL.

V is TRBV5-1 and J is TRBJ1-4; 11 positions match TRBD1. Trimming cost V 3 bases and J 8 bases; bases outside gene matches: 9. This CDR3 is 16 amino acids long. CDR1 and CDR2 from the germline V gene are SGHRS and YFSETQ. The CDR3 region is CASSSWTGGEKEKLFF. The CDR3 region has the DNA TGCGCCAGCAGCTCCTGGACAGGGGGCGAAAAAGAAAAACTGTTTTTT. The variable domain in full, with the rest retrieved from reference TRBV5-1 and TRBJ1-4, is KAGVTQTPRYLIKTRGQQVTLSCSPISGHRSVSWYQQTPGQGLQFLFEYFSETQRNKGNFPGRFSGRQFSNSRSEMNVSTLELGDSALYLCASSSWTGGEKEKLFFGSGTQLSVL.